The 5 T cell receptor beta chains reported below all come from one sample, sequenced in a study of graft-versus-host responses after intestinal transplantation. Sequenced by immunoSEQ multiplex PCR; TCRdb stores in-frame clones only, minus some. The profile shows some 110,000 clones, more than 75% of them singletons. No antigen is known for these receptors. Sequences were derived from unstimulated CD4+ T cells sorted from spleen or lymph node cells, sampled before intestinal transplant. The receptors here all came from a human donor who received an intestinal transplant.

The rearrangement uses TRBV7-9 and TRBJ2-7; the D gene could be TRBD1 or TRBD2 (6 bases each). Germline lookup yields CDR1 SEHNR and CDR2 FQNEAQ (reference sequence). CDR3 length: 17 amino acids. V dropped 0 bases and J dropped 3 bases, with 18 bases sitting between them. CDR3: CASSLAKQGLAFYEQYF. The CDR3 nucleotides read TGTGCCAGCAGCTTAGCTAAACAGGGACTGGCATTCTACGAGCAGTACTTC.

The chain employs TRBV10-1 and TRBJ2-3; D may correspond to TRBD1 or TRBD2 (6 bases each). The CDR3 is made up of 16 amino acids. V lost 0 bases, J lost 2 bases, and 12 bases lay in between. The germline V gene encodes CDR1 WNHNN and CDR2 SYGVQD (reference sequence). The CDR3 is CASSESSGASTDTQYF. The CDR3, as DNA: TGCGCCAGCAGTGAGTCGTCGGGGGCATCCACAGATACGCAGTATTTT.

This clone appeared a few times. This sequence joins TRBV6-5 and TRBJ1-4; unclear D gene. V lost 2 bases to trimming and J lost 5 bases, with 12 bases between them. The CDR3 is 15 residues long. Germline V lookup: CDR1 MNHEY, CDR2 SVGAGI. CDR3 DNA sequence: TGTGCCAGCAGTTACCTTCGGACGGAAAATGAAAAACTGTTTTTT. It is translated as CASSYLRTENEKLFF.

This clone was detected only a few times. The V and J genes are TRBV5-6 and TRBJ2-3; D remains ambiguous. The germline V gene has CDR1 SGHDT and CDR2 YYEEEE. Trimming removed 4 bases at V and 0 bases at J, with 12 bases between. This CDR3 has 15 amino acids. The CDR3, as DNA: TGTGCCAGCAGCGCGGAGATTACCAGCACAGATACGCAGTATTTT. It specifies CASSAEITSTDTQYF.

The V call is TRBV15, the J call TRBJ2-3; D perhaps matches TRBD2 (5 bases). Germline lookup yields CDR1 LNHNV and CDR2 YYDKDF (reference sequence). The CDR3 runs 14 residues. V lost 2 bases and J lost 4, with 10 bases in between. CDR3 loop: CATSRTSRADTQYF. The DNA for the CDR3 is TGTGCCACCAGCAGAACATCGAGGGCAGATACGCAGTATTTT.